This T cell receptor (beta chain) appears in the sequencing data of a study of T cells in localized non-small cell lung cancer. General study points: Detection in adjacent lung was observed for a median around 50 of the top 100 tumor clones.

On this clone itself: Antigen: not known.

Only in-frame clones appear in the TCRdb table, and some are missing; sequencing was by immunoSEQ multiplex PCR. The sample consists of tens of thousands of clones, 85% to 90% of them appearing once. Trimming left V 5 bases short and J 3 bases short, with 10 bases between. Germline CDR1 MNHEY, CDR2 SVGAGI. The CDR3 contains 13 residues. The TCR originated in a male donor at least 60 years old with stage III lung adenocarcinoma. V is TRBV6-5 and J is TRBJ1-2; a possible D gene is TRBD1 (5 bases). The source material was peripheral blood, sampled before any cancer treatment. The CDR3 spells CASSKPGHYGYTF. In nucleotides, the CDR3 is TGTGCCAGCAGTAAACCGGGACACTATGGCTACACCTTC.